This T cell receptor beta chain is drawn from a study of blood T cell repertoires in COVID-19. Study details: Samples of COVID-19 (acute and convalescent) were obtained from the United States, Italy and Spain. From T cells, B-cell-depleted T cells, or PBMCs came the material, which was cDNA or gDNA.

Original data processing: Estimates of nucleated cell counts were drawn from the amplification of reference gene primers. Sequencing was performed with immunoSEQ multiplex PCR; in TCRdb, only in-frame clones are kept and a portion is missing. Clonal size and the V and J genes are those of that table, whereas D and trimming came from the DNA. In the table there are around 27,000 clones, approximately 94% of which are singletons. Germline V gives CDR1 SNHLY, CDR2 FYNNEI. This CDR3 is built from 15 residues. V shed 6 bases, J shed 7 bases, and the junction held 9 bases outside the gene matches. The gene calls are TRBV2 and TRBJ2-1, with 10 bases aligning to TRBD2. Sequencing input: peripheral blood. This clonotype was sampled from a human donor with active COVID-19. The donor label of this sample is uncertain. The CDR3 DNA is TGTGCCAGCAGCCCAACTAGCGGGATTGTTAATGAGCAGTTCTTC. It yields the protein CASSPTSGIVNEQFF.